The 18 T cell receptor beta chains in this list originate from one sample, sequenced in a study of human versus mouse CDR3 diversity and MHC coevolution. Repertoires were generated with immunoSEQ multiplex PCR, while TCRdb's copy carries only in-frame clones and drops some. This sample carries 86,000 or so clones, 93% of them seen once, and the ten largest clones take 1.1% to 1.5%. Sequences were obtained from naive CD4+ T cells from blood. The subset here: CD45RO-negative CD62L-positive naive CD4 T cells. Every receptor here comes from a person aged 30-70 years in good health.

The gene calls are TRBV19 and TRBJ2-5, with TRBD1 identical over 8 bases. This CDR3 is 13 amino acids long. J gave up 2 bases and V 6 bases, and 2 bases lay outside the gene matches. The V gene's germline CDR1 is LNHDA and CDR2 SQIVND (reference sequence). CDR3: CASRGTGQETQYF. Written as DNA, the CDR3 is TGTGCCAGTAGGGGGACAGGTCAAGAGACCCAGTACTTC.

This clone has only a few counts. This sequence joins TRBV19 and TRBJ1-3, with 10 nucleotides matching TRBD1. The CDR3 consists of 15 residues. CDR1 and CDR2 from the germline V gene are LNHDA and SQIVND (reference sequence). After removal of 7 bases from V and 3 bases from J, the junction contained 6 bases not matched to a gene. The CDR3 region is CASIPTGGRGNTIYF. The DNA of the CDR3 is TGTGCCAGTATCCCGACAGGGGGCCGTGGAAACACCATATATTTT.

J is TRBJ2-2 and V is TRBV5-1; a possible D gene is TRBD1 (6 bases). Trimming took off 5 bases at V and 6 bases at J, with 17 bases between the two ends. The CDR3 loop spans 15 amino acids. CDR1 SGHRS and CDR2 YFSETQ come from the germline V gene. The CDR3 sequence: CASRVSPGQPGELFF. The CDR3 DNA reads TGCGCCAGCAGGGTATCTCCAGGACAGCCCGGGGAGCTGTTTTTT.

The chain is built from TRBV28 and TRBJ2-5, with TRBD2 matching 8 bases. The germline V gene encodes CDR1 MDHEN and CDR2 SYDVKM. Unmatched junction bases numbered 5, after V lost 6 bases and J lost 2 bases. The CDR3 consists of 14 residues. CDR3 DNA: TGTGCCAGCAGCGAGCGGGGGACACAAGAGACCCAGTACTTC. This sequence encodes CASSERGTQETQYF.

This clone appeared a single time. CDR3: CASSTDRVLSYEQYF. CDR3 in DNA: TGTGCCAGCAGCACCGACAGGGTATTATCCTACGAGCAGTACTTC. This chain connects TRBV7-9 to TRBJ2-7, with 7 positions matching TRBD1. Germline V gene data show CDR1 as SEHNR and CDR2 as FQNEAQ (reference sequence). V was pared by 5 bases and J by 1 base, with 8 bases of the junction left unmatched. The CDR3 spans 15 residues.

The V and J genes are TRBV5-5 and TRBJ2-5, with D uncertain. Trimming removed 1 base from V and 1 base from J, with 5 bases in between. Germline lookup yields CDR1 SGHKS and CDR2 YYEKEE (reference sequence). The CDR3 loop spans 13 amino acids. DNA of the CDR3: TGTGCCAGCAGCTTGACCAGCCAAGAGACCCAGTACTTC. It specifies CASSLTSQETQYF.

The J gene is TRBJ2-1, the V gene TRBV9, with D maybe TRBD1 (6 bases). V was cut by 6 bases and J by 4 bases, with 17 bases left in between. Per the germline V gene, CDR1 is SGDLS and CDR2 is YYNGEE. CDR3 length: 15 amino acids. The DNA for the CDR3 is TGTGCCAGCACCCAAGGCAGGGGTGCTTACAATGAGCAGTTCTTC. It yields the protein CASTQGRGAYNEQFF.

The chain recombines TRBV30 with TRBJ1-1; D remains ambiguous. The CDR3 loop spans 12 amino acids. CDR1 is GTSNPN, CDR2 SVGIG, per germline (reference sequence). V shed 0 bases and J shed 3 bases, with 5 bases lying between them. The CDR3 coding sequence is TGTGCCTGGAGTGTACTCCACACTGAAGCTTTCTTT. It encodes CAWSVLHTEAFF.

The chain is built from TRBV10-2 and TRBJ1-2, with a tentative D call TRBD1 (5 bases). The V and J ends lost 2 bases and 8 bases respectively, with 12 bases between them. The germline V gene encodes CDR1 WSHSY and CDR2 SAAADI. The CDR3 length is 13 residues. In nucleotides, the CDR3 is TGCGCCAGCAGTGAGGAATCAGGGATCGGCTACACCTTC. This encodes CASSEESGIGYTF.

The chain uses TRBV28 and TRBJ2-3; possible D gene TRBD1, 6 bases. The length of the CDR3 is 14 residues. Germline CDR1 MDHEN, CDR2 SYDVKM. Trimming took off 2 bases at V and 7 bases at J, with 13 bases between the two ends. CDR3 nucleotides: TGTGCCAGCAGTTTAATGTCAGGGGTGAATACGCAGTATTTT. This gives the protein CASSLMSGVNTQYF.

The chain has TRBV9 and TRBJ2-3, with D perhaps matching TRBD2 (6 bases). The germline gives CDR1 SGDLS, CDR2 YYNGEE. CDR3 length: 15 residues. Trimming pared 0 bases from V and 2 bases from J, leaving 10 bases between. The CDR3 region is CASSVVGGITDTQYF. Written as DNA, the CDR3 is TGTGCCAGCAGCGTAGTGGGGGGAATCACAGATACGCAGTATTTT.

The chain recombines TRBV11-2 with TRBJ2-5, with D uncertain. The J call is in doubt because the DNA end fits TRBJ2-7 better. Germline values: CDR1 SGHAT, CDR2 FQNNGV. The CDR3 covers 11 residues. In DNA, the CDR3 is TGTGCCAGCAGCCCAAACTACGAGCAGTACTTC. It translates to CASSPNYEQYF.

V and J are TRBV12-5 and TRBJ2-5; the D is unclear. V lost 1 base and J lost 4, with 4 bases in between. The CDR3 totals 12 residues. Germline loops: CDR1 LGHNT, CDR2 FRNRAP. As DNA, the CDR3 is TGTGCTAGTGGTTTGGGAGGAGAGACCCAGTACTTC. Protein: CASGLGGETQYF.

In DNA form, the CDR3 reads TGTGCCAGCAGCGCCGGGCGGGCCCAAGAGACCCAGTACTTC. Amino acid sequence: CASSAGRAQETQYF. The chain combines TRBV11-3 with TRBJ2-5; D is perhaps TRBD2 (5 bases). CDR1 is SGHNT and CDR2 is YENEEA in the germline V gene. V was trimmed by 5 bases and J by 1 base, leaving 11 bases between them. The CDR3 totals 14 residues. The full variable domain, with the rest looked up from reference TRBV11-3 and TRBJ2-5, is EAGVVQSPRYKIIEKKQPVAFWCNPISGHNTLYWYLQNLGQGPELLIRYENEEAVDDSQLPKDRFSAERLKGVDSTLKIQPAELGDSAVYLCASSAGRAQETQYFGPGTRLLVL.

The chain joins TRBV27 to TRBJ1-2, with 7 bases lining up with TRBD1. The CDR3 has 15 amino acids. V lost 3 bases, J lost 0 bases, and 4 bases stayed unmatched. Germline assignment: CDR1 MNHEY and CDR2 SMNVEV (reference sequence). This CDR3 is CASSFDRASNYGYTF. The CDR3 DNA is TGTGCCAGCAGTTTTGACAGGGCCTCTAACTATGGCTACACCTTC.

The chain uses TRBV7-6 and TRBJ2-5; D is unclear. Per germline, CDR1 SGHVS and CDR2 FNYEAQ. This CDR3 comprises 11 residues. Trimming shortened V by 4 bases and J by 4 bases, and 4 bases separated the two germline ends. The CDR3 spells CASSSGETQYF. The CDR3 nucleotides read TGTGCCAGCAGCTCGGGAGAGACCCAGTACTTC.

J is TRBJ2-1 and V is TRBV18; 9 nucleotides agree with TRBD2. Germline loops: CDR1 KGHSH, CDR2 LQKENI. After removal of 0 bases from V and 4 bases from J, the junction contained 7 bases not matched to a gene. The CDR3 has 17 residues. CDR3 in amino acids: CASSPPPSGVIYNEQFF. The CDR3 DNA reads as TGTGCCAGCTCACCACCGCCTAGCGGGGTCATATACAATGAGCAGTTCTTC.

This clone was detected once. The J gene is TRBJ2-4, the V gene TRBV6-5; 9 nucleotides align to TRBD1. V trimming: 5 bases; J trimming: 8 bases; junction bases outside the gene matches: 7. The CDR3 is 14 residues long. The V gene's germline CDR1 is MNHEY and CDR2 SVGAGI. In DNA form, the CDR3 reads TGTGCCAGCAGTCTACAGGGGGCGATGGACATTCAGTACTTC. This translates into CASSLQGAMDIQYF.